The 28 T cell receptor beta chains reported below all come from one sample, sequenced in a study of shared clonotypes between healthy human individuals. Sequenced by immunoSEQ multiplex PCR; TCRdb stores in-frame clones only, minus some. The data show millions of clones, with 85% to 95% seen just once and roughly 0.13% held by the top ten. Sequenced sample: naive CD4+ T cells sorted from blood. Sample subset: CD45RA+ positively selected. Receptor source: a man aged 18 to 30 in good health.

About this clone itself: The same CDR3 is also encoded by other DNA sequences in this sample. The rearrangement joins TRBV30 to TRBJ1-3; possible D gene TRBD1, 6 bases. Trimming stripped 2 bases from V and 0 bases from J, with 8 bases between. This CDR3 contains 14 residues. Germline CDR1 is GTSNPN and CDR2 is SVGIG (reference sequence). The CDR3 here is CAWSTGSSGNTIYF. In DNA form, the CDR3 reads TGTGCCTGGAGTACAGGGAGCTCTGGAAACACCATATATTTT.

About this clone: The same CDR3 also results from other DNA sequences found in this sample. J is TRBJ1-1 and V is TRBV28; D remains unclear. CDR1 and CDR2 from the germline V gene are MDHEN and SYDVKM. The CDR3 is 13 residues long. Deletions cut 4 bases from V and 0 bases from J, with 6 bases between. CDR3 loop: CASSSPLNTEAFF. The CDR3 coding sequence is TGTGCCAGCAGTTCCCCCTTGAACACTGAAGCTTTCTTT. Complete variable domain (other parts from reference TRBV28 and TRBJ1-1): DVKVTQSSRYLVKRTGEKVFLECVQDMDHENMFWYRQDPGLGLRLIYFSYDVKMKEKGDIPEGYSVSREKKERFSLILESASTNQTSMYLCASSSPLNTEAFFGQGTRLTVV.

Comment on this clone: The junction shows a germline mismatch at one end, possibly a read error. The genes are TRBV2 and TRBJ1-4; 9 bases are shared with TRBD1. Germline CDR1 SNHLY, CDR2 FYNNEI. The CDR3 spans 15 residues. Here the CDR3 DNA reads TGTGCCAGCACTGAACAGGGGGCACCTAATGAAAAACTGTTTTTT. Translating gives CASTEQGAPNEKLFF.

This chain uses TRBV18 with TRBJ2-5, with a weak D call TRBD1 (6 bases). Trimming took off 3 bases at V and 5 bases at J, with 19 bases between the two ends. The CDR3 has 16 amino acids. In germline, CDR1 is KGHSH, CDR2 LQKENI. In DNA form, the CDR3 reads TGTGCCAGCTCACCGGCATTGATGACAGGTCAGGAGACCCAGTACTTC. This gives the protein CASSPALMTGQETQYF.

The chain recombines TRBV29-1 with TRBJ2-1; D unclear. The CDR3 length is 12 residues. Per germline, CDR1 SQVTM and CDR2 ANQGSEA. Between the trimmed V and J ends, which lost 7 bases and 0 bases, there was a span of 7 bases. For the CDR3, the DNA is TGCAGCGCCAGTGACTCCTACAATGAGCAGTTCTTC. Amino acid sequence: CSASDSYNEQFF.

The chain carries TRBV2 and TRBJ1-5; D gene ambiguous. V was clipped by 7 bases and J by 3 bases, with 10 bases between them. There are 13 residues in the CDR3. Germline assignment: CDR1 SNHLY and CDR2 FYNNEI. CDR3 sequence reads: CASKGLLNQPQHF. The CDR3 DNA follows: TGTGCCAGCAAAGGGCTTCTCAATCAGCCCCAGCATTTT.

V and J are TRBV4-3 and TRBJ2-1; TRBD2 agrees at 12 bases. Germline CDR1 LGHNA, CDR2 YSLEER. V lost 4 bases, J lost 8 bases, and 3 bases stayed unmatched. The CDR3 has 14 amino acids. CDR3 residues: CASSPRLAGDEQFF. CDR3 nucleotides: TGCGCCAGCAGCCCGAGACTAGCGGGGGATGAGCAGTTCTTC.

As regards this clone: A much larger clone differs by one base, so this may be a read error. V usage is TRBV10-2 and J usage is TRBJ1-5; 10 bases fit TRBD1. The ends lost 4 bases at V and 4 bases at J; junction bases unmatched: 1. Germline CDR1 and CDR2: WSHSY and SAAADI. The CDR3 covers 14 residues. CDR3 coding DNA: TGCGCCAGCAGTGGGACAGGGGGTAATCAGCCCCAGCATTTT. Its protein product is CASSGTGGNQPQHF.

V gene TRBV29-1 combines with J gene TRBJ2-5; a possible D gene is TRBD1 (6 bases). The CDR3 extends over 13 amino acids. Trimming left V 3 bases short and J 2 bases short, with 10 bases between. From germline, CDR1 is SQVTM and CDR2 ANQGSEA. CDR3 loop: CSVEDREQETQYF. In nucleotides, the CDR3 is TGCAGCGTTGAGGACAGAGAACAAGAGACCCAGTACTTC. Variable domain in full (rest from reference TRBV29-1 and TRBJ2-5): SAVISQKPSRDICQRGTSLTIQCQVDSQVTMMFWYRQQPGQSLTLIATANQGSEATYESGFVIDKFPISRPNLTFSTLTVSNMSPEDSSIYLCSVEDREQETQYFGPGTRLLVL.

A word on this clone: Other DNA sequences in this sample translate to the same CDR3. The V and J genes are TRBV5-1 and TRBJ2-1, with D perhaps assigned TRBD1 or TRBD2 (6 bases each). The ends were cut back, 0 bases at V and 2 bases at J, with 9 bases in the middle. The CDR3 is 15 amino acids. In germline, CDR1 is SGHRS, CDR2 YFSETQ. CDR3 bases: TGCGCCAGCAGCTTGGAGGGGGGTCCCTACAATGAGCAGTTCTTC. Protein sequence: CASSLEGGPYNEQFF.

A single count supports this clone. V usage is TRBV4-3 and J usage is TRBJ1-1; perhaps TRBD1 as D (5 bases). Germline CDR1 and CDR2: LGHNA and YSLEER. This CDR3 comprises 15 residues. V was shortened by 0 bases and J by 6 bases, with 14 bases between the two germline ends. The CDR3 coding sequence is TGCGCCAGCAGCCAAGAGGTCCAGGGTATCCCTGAAGCTTTCTTT. This sequence encodes CASSQEVQGIPEAFF.

This chain joins TRBV29-1 and TRBJ1-1; D perhaps matches TRBD1 (6 bases). CDR1 is SQVTM and CDR2 is ANQGSEA in the germline V gene. The V end was cut by 3 bases, the J end by 4 bases, with 18 bases between. CDR3 length equals 15 residues. The CDR3 loop reads CSVDVRGSVGTEAFF. DNA of the CDR3: TGCAGCGTTGACGTCAGGGGCTCTGTGGGCACTGAAGCTTTCTTT.

V gene TRBV7-2 combines with J gene TRBJ2-1; the D gene is possibly TRBD1 (6 bases). The CDR3 is 15 amino acids. With 1 base removed from V and 2 bases from J, the gap between germline ends came to 9 bases. Looked up from germline, CDR1 is SGHTA and CDR2 is FQGNSA. The CDR3 nucleotides are TGTGCCAGCAGCTTAGACCGGGACACCTACAATGAGCAGTTCTTC. Protein: CASSLDRDTYNEQFF.

The chain links TRBV25-1 to TRBJ1-4; a possible D gene is TRBD1 (6 bases). V lost 3 bases, J lost 7 bases, and 15 bases lay in between. This CDR3 is built from 15 residues. The germline CDR1 and CDR2 sequences are MGHDK and SYGVNS. CDR3 coding DNA: TGTGCCAGCAGTGACCAGCGGGGGGCGGGTGAAAAACTGTTTTTT. It codes for CASSDQRGAGEKLFF.

The chain links TRBV7-9 to TRBJ1-2, with 9 bases that match TRBD1. The CDR3 runs 16 residues. V shed 3 bases, J shed 1 base, and the junction held 6 bases outside the gene matches. Germline-derived CDR1 and CDR2 are SEHNR and FQNEAQ (reference sequence). As DNA, the CDR3 is TGTGCCAGCAGCTTGGCGGGGACAGGGAGTAACTATGGCTACACCTTC. It yields the protein CASSLAGTGSNYGYTF.

The chain uses TRBV2 and TRBJ2-3; D might be TRBD2 (6 bases). The CDR3 runs 13 residues. Germline V CDR1 and CDR2: SNHLY, FYNNEI. The V gene lost 6 bases and the J gene lost 6 bases, with 13 bases spanning the gap. The CDR3 region is CASSLAIWDTQYF. The CDR3 DNA follows: TGTGCCAGCAGCCTAGCGATTTGGGATACGCAGTATTTT. Full variable domain (missing parts from reference TRBV2 and TRBJ2-3): EPEVTQTPSHQVTQMGQEVILRCVPISNHLYFYWYRQILGQKVEFLVSFYNNEISEKSEIFDDQFSVERPDGSNFTLKIRSTKLEDSAMYFCASSLAIWDTQYFGPGTRLTVL.

As to this clone: Other DNA variants within this sample encode the same CDR3. The V call is TRBV5-1, the J call TRBJ2-5; TRBD2 agrees at 7 bases. V was clipped by 1 base and J by 2 bases; unmatched bases: 2. From germline, CDR1 is SGHRS and CDR2 YFSETQ. This CDR3 contains 14 residues. The CDR3 DNA is TGCGCCAGCAGCTTGTCCGGGGGGCAAGAGACCCAGTACTTC. Protein sequence: CASSLSGGQETQYF.

The chain couples TRBV30 to TRBJ2-2, with D uncertain. CDR1 and CDR2 (germline): GTSNPN, SVGIG (reference sequence). The V end was cut by 4 bases, the J end by 2 bases, with 8 bases between. This CDR3 contains 13 residues. CDR3 sequence reads: CAWKAQNTGELFF. In DNA form, the CDR3 reads TGTGCCTGGAAGGCCCAAAACACCGGGGAGCTGTTTTTT.

CDR3 amino acids: CASRRGWESNSPLHF. CDR3 in DNA: TGTGCCAGCAGGCGTGGGTGGGAATCTAATTCACCCCTCCACTTT. This chain connects TRBV7-9 to TRBJ1-6; no definite D call. The CDR3 sequence is 15 residues long. Germline lookup yields CDR1 SEHNR and CDR2 FQNEAQ (reference sequence). With 6 bases removed from V and 6 bases from J, the gap between germline ends came to 15 bases.

This clone has just one count. V is TRBV30 and J is TRBJ2-7; the D gene is possibly TRBD2 (6 bases). The ends were cut back, 4 bases at V and 7 bases at J, with 20 bases in the middle. Germline V lookup: CDR1 GTSNPN, CDR2 SVGIG (reference sequence). The CDR3 has 14 residues. The CDR3 protein is CAWNRRRDREEQYF. As DNA, the CDR3 is TGTGCCTGGAACCGGCGGAGGGATCGAGAAGAGCAGTACTTC. Using reference TRBV30 and TRBJ2-7 for the parts outside the CDR3, the full variable domain is SQTIHQWPATLVQPVGSPLSLECTVEGTSNPNLYWYRQAAGRGLQLLFYSVGIGQISSEVPQNLSASRPQDRQFILSSKKLLLSDSGFYLCAWNRRRDREEQYFGPGTRLTVT.

As to this clone: Distinct nucleotide sequences in the sample also encode this CDR3. The chain is built from TRBV11-3 and TRBJ2-1; D is perhaps TRBD1 or TRBD2 (5 bases each). This CDR3 spans 15 amino acids. V lost 1 base and J 0 bases, leaving 7 bases between the germline ends. Germline loops: CDR1 SGHNT, CDR2 YENEEA. CDR3 protein: CASSLGGSSYNEQFF. The DNA of the CDR3 is TGTGCCAGCAGCTTAGGGGGGAGCTCCTACAATGAGCAGTTCTTC.

The chain employs TRBV19 and TRBJ1-1, with unresolved D. V lost 5 bases, J lost 1 base, and 11 bases lay in between. CDR1 is LNHDA, CDR2 SQIVND, per germline (reference sequence). The CDR3 consists of 14 residues. The CDR3 reads CASSGQLGNTEAFF. The CDR3 coding sequence is TGTGCCAGTAGTGGCCAACTTGGGAACACTGAAGCTTTCTTT.

With regard to this clone: The sample has other DNA sequences that encode this CDR3 too. The chain has TRBV30 and TRBJ2-3; D is uncertain. The germline V and J ends were trimmed by 0 bases and 4 bases, with 5 bases remaining between them. The CDR3 has 12 amino acids. Germline V lookup: CDR1 GTSNPN, CDR2 SVGIG (reference sequence). The CDR3, as DNA: TGTGCCTGGAGTGTACCGGCAGATACGCAGTATTTT. Protein sequence: CAWSVPADTQYF.

The rearrangement joins TRBV25-1 to TRBJ2-1; a weak D match, TRBD1 (6 bases). V dropped 7 bases and J dropped 3 bases, with 10 bases sitting between them. Germline values: CDR1 MGHDK, CDR2 SYGVNS. This CDR3 is built from 13 residues. In DNA form, the CDR3 reads TGTGCCAGCACCAGACAGGTCTACAATGAGCAGTTCTTC. This codes for CASTRQVYNEQFF.

V usage is TRBV9 and J usage is TRBJ1-1; D call uncertain. V shed 4 bases and J shed 6 bases, with 10 bases lying between them. The CDR3 contains 12 residues. Germline V gene sequence: CDR1 SGDLS, CDR2 YYNGEE. Here the CDR3 reads CASSQMGAEAFF. The CDR3 region has the DNA TGTGCCAGCAGCCAAATGGGCGCTGAAGCTTTCTTT.

This clone was counted once. This sample also contains other DNA sequences that code for the same CDR3. The chain is built from TRBV6-1 and TRBJ1-6, with unresolved D. Germline assignment: CDR1 MNHNS and CDR2 SASEGT. The ends were cut back, 6 bases at V and 7 bases at J, with 4 bases in the middle. The CDR3 runs to 11 residues. The CDR3 is CASRGNSPLHF. CDR3 nucleotide sequence: TGTGCCAGCAGGGGCAATTCACCCCTCCACTTT.

CDR3: CASSPGGVNTEAFF. The CDR3 DNA is TGTGCCAGCAGCCCGGGAGGGGTTAACACTGAAGCTTTCTTT. The gene calls are TRBV28 and TRBJ1-1; a possible D gene is TRBD1 (5 bases). Trimming left V 6 bases short and J 2 bases short, with 13 bases between. There are 14 residues in the CDR3. In germline, CDR1 is MDHEN, CDR2 SYDVKM.

This chain uses TRBV6-1 with TRBJ1-6; perhaps TRBD1 as D (5 bases). CDR1 and CDR2 (germline): MNHNS, SASEGT. Trimming left V 7 bases short and J 14 bases short, with 12 bases between. CDR3 size: 11 residues. The CDR3, as DNA: TGTGCCAGCAAGACAGCCCAATCCCTCCACTTT. It encodes CASKTAQSLHF.